Presented here are 11 T cell receptor beta chains from one specimen sequenced in a study of post-analysis software for immune sequencing data. The TCR beta cDNA libraries carried unique molecular identifiers. TCRdb re-called the PCR reads through MiXCR, storing one row per CDR3 protein. The sample lists more than 350,000 distinct CDR3 sequences; roughly 38% were seen once. Their antigen targets remain unknown. Study results and caveats: TRBV segments more frequent in patients than in controls numbered five and included TRBV5-6, TRBV5-1 and TRBV20-1.

Sequenced sample: blood. These TCRs come from a girl aged 2-10 years with multiple sclerosis.

This clonotype was seen a few times. The rearrangement uses TRBV7-2 and TRBJ2-7; D remains unclear. There are 13 residues in the CDR3. CDR1 and CDR2 (germline): SGHTA, FQGNSA. Deletions cut 5 bases from V and 0 bases from J, with 8 bases between. CDR3 in DNA: TGTGCCAGCAGCCCATATGGCTCCTACGAGCAGTACTTC. Protein sequence: CASSPYGSYEQYF.

This chain links TRBV12-5 with TRBJ2-1; TRBD2 matches at 11 bases. Germline CDR1 is LGHNT and CDR2 is FRNRAP. The J segment lost 4 bases and the V segment lost 1 base, leaving 0 bases of the junction unmatched. The CDR3 extends over 15 amino acids. This chain's CDR3 is CASGLASGGYNEQFF. In nucleotides, the CDR3 is TGTGCTAGTGGTTTGGCTAGCGGGGGGTACAATGAGCAGTTCTTC.

This chain joins TRBV5-1 and TRBJ2-7, with 13 bases identical to TRBD2. CDR3 length equals 16 residues. V dropped 5 bases and J dropped 4; count of bases not matched to a gene: 9. Germline V CDR1 and CDR2: SGHRS, YFSETQ. CDR3 in DNA: TGCGCCAGCAGTTATGGACTAGCGGGAGTGTCATACGAGCAGTACTTC. This sequence encodes CASSYGLAGVSYEQYF.

The V and J genes are TRBV15 and TRBJ1-5; 9 positions agree with TRBD1. Trimming cost V 2 bases and J 4 bases; bases outside gene matches: 3. Germline CDR1 LNHNV, CDR2 YYDKDF (reference sequence). There are 15 residues in the CDR3. CDR3 in DNA: TGTGCCACCAGCAGAACCGGGACAGGGAATCAGCCCCAGCATTTT. Its translation: CATSRTGTGNQPQHF.

Turning to this clonotype: A much larger clone sits a single nucleotide away, making a read error possible. Here the CDR3 reads CASSEQRKVIGTNVLTF. The CDR3 nucleotides read TGTGCCAGCAGTGAACAACGAAAGGTTATCGGGACCAACGTCCTGACTTTC. The J gene is TRBJ2-6, the V gene TRBV2; D perhaps matches TRBD2 (5 bases). V lost 2 bases and J lost 8, with 19 bases in between. Germline CDR1 and CDR2: SNHLY and FYNNEI. CDR3 size: 17 residues.

This rearrangement joins TRBV3-1 to TRBJ2-3; the D gene is possibly TRBD1 (6 bases). CDR3 length: 12 residues. Trimming left V 4 bases short and J 6 bases short, with 8 bases between. The germline gives CDR1 LGHDT, CDR2 YNNKEL (reference sequence). The CDR3 DNA follows: TGTGCCAGCAGCCTCACAGGGGATACGCAGTATTTT. It translates to CASSLTGDTQYF.

This chain uses TRBV20-1 with TRBJ2-7; 7 positions match TRBD1. V shed 6 bases, J shed 3 bases, and the junction held 5 bases outside the gene matches. Germline CDR1 is DFQATT and CDR2 is SNEGSKA (reference sequence). This CDR3 region has 12 residues. The CDR3 nucleotides are TGCAGTGCCACCGACAGGGTCTACGAGCAGTACTTC. The encoded protein is CSATDRVYEQYF.

The gene calls are TRBV6-5 and TRBJ2-7, with 8 bases identical to TRBD1. Looked up from germline, CDR1 is MNHEY and CDR2 is SVGAGI. J gave up 3 bases and V 6 bases, and 10 bases lay outside the gene matches. This CDR3 contains 15 residues. CDR3 amino acids: CASRRGQGKYYEQYF. DNA of the CDR3: TGTGCCAGCAGGCGAGGACAGGGAAAATACTACGAGCAGTACTTC.

The V and J genes are TRBV15 and TRBJ2-5; 8 nucleotides agree with TRBD2. The assigned J gene may be wrong: the sequence end matches TRBJ2-7 better. CDR1 and CDR2 from the germline V gene are LNHNV and YYDKDF (reference sequence). The CDR3 covers 17 residues. The CDR3 region has the DNA TGTGCCACCAGCAGGGAACCGGGACTAGTGGGCCACTACGAGCAGTACTTC. Translating it yields CATSREPGLVGHYEQYF.

The sample holds a few counts of this clonotype. This rearrangement joins TRBV20-1 to TRBJ2-7; D call uncertain. V shed 0 bases and J shed 0 bases, with 12 bases lying between them. The length of the CDR3 is 15 residues. The germline gives CDR1 DFQATT, CDR2 SNEGSKA (reference sequence). CDR3 residues: CSARDPGRISYEQYF. CDR3 coding DNA: TGCAGTGCTAGAGATCCGGGCAGGATCTCCTACGAGCAGTACTTC.

This clonotype was observed a few times. V gene TRBV24-1 combines with J gene TRBJ2-5; the match to TRBD1 covers 9 bases. Germline values: CDR1 KGHDR, CDR2 SFDVKD. This CDR3 has 15 amino acids. J gave up 4 bases and V 3 bases, and 5 bases lay outside the gene matches. CDR3 sequence reads: CATSDRTGAAETQYF. The CDR3, as DNA: TGTGCCACCAGTGATCGGACAGGGGCCGCAGAGACCCAGTACTTC.